The present T cell receptor beta chain was sequenced within a study of blood T cell repertoires in COVID-19 (dated by TCRdb to the early 2020s). Regarding the research as a whole: Samples from collaborators originated in the United States, Italy and Spain and spanned both the acute and convalescent phases of COVID-19. The material from the prospective study consisted of cDNA or gDNA derived from T cells, B-cell-depleted T cells, or PBMCs. The dataset comprised deeply sampled blood TCRbeta repertoires from subjects exposed to, actively infected with, or recovered from COVID-19. The repertoires were released in a freely available public database meant as a resource for research on the immune response to SARS-CoV-2. A de-identified subject ID, COVID-19 status, age in years and sex were almost always included in the sample metadata. The samples were drawn from two sources: the first 160 participants of the ongoing ImmuneRACE study, and 1,200 or so subjects contributed by 6 global collaborators. Where available, HLA class I and class II types were taken from metadata supplied by the sample provider and were not determined by assay-based typing.

Study-wide findings and limitations: The amount of clinical and demographic metadata varied by source and participant and was provided uncurated.

Spanning cysteine to phenylalanine, the CDR3 consists of 15 amino acids. CDR3 DNA is the only sequence kept; it has 45 bases, read in frame from the first base. CDR1 MNHNS and CDR2 SASEGT were looked up in the germline V gene. V lost 6 bases and J lost 4 bases; the stretch between them is 19 bases long. TCRbeta CDR3 regions were amplified from genomic DNA using the immunoSEQ Assay, a bias-controlled multiplex PCR. Processing in the source paper ran as follows. The number of nucleated cells in each sample was estimated from the amplification of reference gene primers within the assay. To quantify the absolute abundance of each unique TCRbeta CDR3 rearrangement, sequence reads were collapsed and filtered. For each sample, productive Simpson clonality was calculated by taking the square root of Simpson's diversity index across productive rearrangements. TCRdb mirrors the immuneACCESS table, restricted to in-frame sequences. Some clones are absent from its copies; in checked studies, under half trace to an unresolved V gene, and the reason for the others is unknown. Clone size and the V and J calls come from that table; the DNA yielded D and trimming. Recorded for this sample are around 140,000 clones; 55% to 75% of them occurred a single time. In total, the top ten clones hold under 2.5% of the sample.

Whole blood was collected in K2EDTA tubes by collaborating institutions according to the institutions' own protocols. Collaborator samples were shipped for TCRbeta analysis as frozen whole blood, isolated PBMCs, or DNA extracted from either sample type. Notes on this clone: The antigen this receptor binds is unknown. Per-base quality was not reported, and no clone a single base away is much larger than it.

This chain joins TRBV6-1 to TRBJ2-7; the D gene is possibly TRBD2, with 6 bases matching. The receptor was derived from a woman aged 65 to 85 with acute or convalescent COVID-19. Sequenced sample: peripheral blood. This receptor has the CDR3 CASRMDYPGLYEQYF. The nucleotides read TGTGCCAGCAGGATGGACTACCCCGGTTTATACGAGCAGTACTTC.